This T cell receptor (beta chain) was captured in a study of T cell changes during pregnancy in multiple sclerosis. Trimming pared 8 bases from V and 0 bases from J, leaving 11 bases between. Germline CDR1 reads PRHDT; CDR2 reads FYEKMQ (reference sequence). The CDR3 contains 14 residues. Method: immunoSEQ multiplex PCR; TCRdb's copy keeps in-frame clones and lacks some. The data hold some 96,000 clones, with 92% observed a single time. The rearrangement uses TRBV13 and TRBJ2-4; D is perhaps TRBD1 (5 bases). The clonotype originates from a female donor with multiple sclerosis, enrolled in a pregnancy study. The source material was peripheral blood, sampled after pregnancy. The CDR3 DNA sequence: TGTGCCAGCCGTAGACAGTTAGCCAAAAACATTCAGTACTTC. This encodes CASRRQLAKNIQYF.